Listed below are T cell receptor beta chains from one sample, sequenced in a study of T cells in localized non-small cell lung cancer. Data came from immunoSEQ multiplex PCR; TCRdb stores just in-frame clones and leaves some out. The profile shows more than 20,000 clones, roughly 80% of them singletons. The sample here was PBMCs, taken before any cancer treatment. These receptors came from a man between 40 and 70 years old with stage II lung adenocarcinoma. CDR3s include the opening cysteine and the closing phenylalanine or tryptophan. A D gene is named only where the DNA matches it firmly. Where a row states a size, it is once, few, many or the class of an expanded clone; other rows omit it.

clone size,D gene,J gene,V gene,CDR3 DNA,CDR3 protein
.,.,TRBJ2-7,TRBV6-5,TGTGCCAGCAGTTACGGCGGGAACGAGCAGTACTTC,CASSYGGNEQYF
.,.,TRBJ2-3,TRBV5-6,TGTGCCAGCAGCCCGGGTTATACCCCAATCCCAGATACGCAGTATTTT,CASSPGYTPIPDTQYF
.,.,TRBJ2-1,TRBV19,TGTGCCAGTAGTATTCAAGGGAACTCCTACAATGAGCAGTTCTTC,CASSIQGNSYNEQFF
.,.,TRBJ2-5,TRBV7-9,TGTGCCAGCAGCTTAGATACGGGGAAAGAGACCCAGTACTTC,CASSLDTGKETQYF
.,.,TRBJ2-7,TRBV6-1,TGTGCCAGCAGTGAAGCGGGGGGGCCCTACGAGCAGTACTTC,CASSEAGGPYEQYF
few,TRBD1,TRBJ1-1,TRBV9,TGTGCCAGCAGCCCTTCCCACGACAGGGTCACTGAAGCTTTCTTT,CASSPSHDRVTEAFF
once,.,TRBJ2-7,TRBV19,TGTGCCAGTAGTATCGCCGGGCACTACGAGCAGTACTTC,CASSIAGHYEQYF
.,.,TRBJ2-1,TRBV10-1,TGCGCCACCGGGGGGGGACAGGTCGGTGAGCAGTTCTTC,CATGGGQVGEQFF
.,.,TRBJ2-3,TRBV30,TGTGCCTGGAGTGTGTCTACAGATACGCAGTATTTT,CAWSVSTDTQYF
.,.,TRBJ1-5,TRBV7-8,TGTGCCAGCAGCTCCCAAAGGGGTCAGCCCCAGCATTTT,CASSSQRGQPQHF
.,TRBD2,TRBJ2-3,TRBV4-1,TGCGCCAGCAGCCAAGTTGAGCTAGCGGGGGGGAAAAGGGTGACAGATACGCAGTATTTT,CASSQVELAGGKRVTDTQYF
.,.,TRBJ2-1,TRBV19,TGTGCCAGTAGTACTAGAGTACAGCCCCGCTACAATGAGCAGTTCTTC,CASSTRVQPRYNEQFF
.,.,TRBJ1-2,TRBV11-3,TGTGCCAGCAGCGCATCTCTTTTGGGGAGCTATGGCTACACCTTC,CASSASLLGSYGYTF
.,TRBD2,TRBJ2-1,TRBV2,TGTGCCAGCAGTTTGACTAGCGGGGGGCCTCATGAGCAGTTCTTC,CASSLTSGGPHEQFF
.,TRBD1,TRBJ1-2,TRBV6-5,TGTGCCAGCAGTTACCCACAGGGGGCCGGTGGCTACACCTTC,CASSYPQGAGGYTF
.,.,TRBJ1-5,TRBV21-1,TGTGCCAGCAGCAAACAGGACAGGGGGCTAGATCAGCCCCAGCATTTT,CASSKQDRGLDQPQHF
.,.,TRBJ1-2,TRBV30,TGTGCCTGGAGTCCCCGGGTTTTAGGCGGCTACACCTTC,CAWSPRVLGGYTF
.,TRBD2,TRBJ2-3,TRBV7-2,TGTGCCAGCAGTTACAGCGGGGGTAGCACAGATACGCAGTATTTT,CASSYSGGSTDTQYF
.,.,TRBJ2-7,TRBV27,TGTGCCAGCAGTGGTCAGGGGAACAACTACGAGCAGTACTTC,CASSGQGNNYEQYF
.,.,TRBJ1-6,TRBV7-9,TGTGCCATCGAGGTTGGTGCTTATAATTCACCCCTCCACTTT,CAIEVGAYNSPLHF
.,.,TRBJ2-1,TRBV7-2,TGTGCCAGCACCGACCAATGGGCCCACAATGAGCAGTTCTTC,CASTDQWAHNEQFF
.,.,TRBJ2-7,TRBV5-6,TGTGCCAGCAGCGCGGGCGGGACAGACTCCTACGAGCAGTACTTC,CASSAGGTDSYEQYF
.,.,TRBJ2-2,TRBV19,TGTGCCAGTAGTGCCCTAAGCTTGTACACCGGGGAGCTGTTTTTT,CASSALSLYTGELFF
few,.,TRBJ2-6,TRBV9,TGTGCCAGCAGCTCCTCTGGGGCCAACGTCCTGACTTTC,CASSSSGANVLTF
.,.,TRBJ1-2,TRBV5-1,TGCGCCAGCAGCTTGGATCGCAGGGGCAATGGCTACACCTTC,CASSLDRRGNGYTF
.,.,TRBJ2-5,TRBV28,TGTGCCAGCAGGGGGGGTGAGGGCTTTGGGGAGACCCAGTACTTC,CASRGGEGFGETQYF
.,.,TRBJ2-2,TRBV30,TGTGCCTGGAGCACCACGGGATCGAACGGGGAGCTGTTTTTT,CAWSTTGSNGELFF
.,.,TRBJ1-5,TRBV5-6,TGTGCCAGCAGCTTGGGACAAGTTCAGCCCCAGCATTTT,CASSLGQVQPQHF
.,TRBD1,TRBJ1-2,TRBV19,TGTGCCAGTAGAGCAGGGGGCTATGGCTACACCTTC,CASRAGGYGYTF
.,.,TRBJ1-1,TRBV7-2,TGTGCCAGCAGCGTAGGGCATACCAACACTGAAGCTTTCTTT,CASSVGHTNTEAFF
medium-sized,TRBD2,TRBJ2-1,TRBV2,TGTGCCAGCAGTGAGACCGCTAGCGGGATCAATGAGCAGTTCTTC,CASSETASGINEQFF
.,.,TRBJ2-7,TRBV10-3,TGTGCCATCAGTGAGTACGGGGGCGCCGCCTACGAGCAGTACTTC,CAISEYGGAAYEQYF
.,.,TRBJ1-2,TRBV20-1,TGCAGTGCTTTTCTCAGGGGAAGCTACACCTTC,CSAFLRGSYTF
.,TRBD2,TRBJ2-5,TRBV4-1,TGCGCCAGCAGCCAAGAAAGGCGGGAGGGCCAAGAGACCCAGTACTTC,CASSQERREGQETQYF
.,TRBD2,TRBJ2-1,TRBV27,TGTGCCAGCCGCTCCTTTACTAGCGGGGAGTCCTACAATGAGCAGTTCTTC,CASRSFTSGESYNEQFF
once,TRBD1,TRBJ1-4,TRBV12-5,TGTGCTAGTGGTTTGGAACAGGGGAGGGCTAATGAAAAACTGTTTTTT,CASGLEQGRANEKLFF
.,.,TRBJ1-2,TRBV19,TGTGCCAGTAGTTTCGGCAGGGGCAGCTATGGCTACACCTTC,CASSFGRGSYGYTF
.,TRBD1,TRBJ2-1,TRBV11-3,TGTGCCAGCCACGGGACAGGGTACTTTGAGCAGTTCTTC,CASHGTGYFEQFF
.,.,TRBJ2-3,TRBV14,TGTGCCAGCAGCGAAACCCCGGCCAAATGGCCAGATACGCAGTATTTT,CASSETPAKWPDTQYF
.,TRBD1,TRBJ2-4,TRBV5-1,TGCGCCAGCAGCTCCGGGGACAGGGGAACGCTTTTTCAGTACTTC,CASSSGDRGTLFQYF
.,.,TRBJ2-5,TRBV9,TGTGCCAGCAGCGTAGTGGGGGAGACCCAGTACTTC,CASSVVGETQYF
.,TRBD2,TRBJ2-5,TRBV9,TGTGCCAGCAGCACCCGACTAGCGGGAGAAGCCGAGACCCAGTACTTC,CASSTRLAGEAETQYF
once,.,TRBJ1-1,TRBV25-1,TGTGCCAGCAGTGAATGGAAGGGGAGCACTGAAGCTTTCTTT,CASSEWKGSTEAFF
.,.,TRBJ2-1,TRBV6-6,TGTGCCAGCAGGCAGGCCGGCTACAATGAGCAGTTCTTC,CASRQAGYNEQFF
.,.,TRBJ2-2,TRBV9,TGTGCCAGCAGCGTAGCTACGGACCCTCGGACCGGGGAGCTGTTTTTT,CASSVATDPRTGELFF
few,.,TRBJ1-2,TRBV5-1,TGCGCCAGCAGCCCCGGGACGGAGGGATATGGCTACACCTTC,CASSPGTEGYGYTF
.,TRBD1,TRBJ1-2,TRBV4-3,TGCGCCAGCAGCCAATCGACAGGGGGATCGATCTATGGCTACACCTTC,CASSQSTGGSIYGYTF
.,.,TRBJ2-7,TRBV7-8,TGTGCCAGCAGCTTCGGGGCAGGTAGCTACGAGCAGTACTTC,CASSFGAGSYEQYF